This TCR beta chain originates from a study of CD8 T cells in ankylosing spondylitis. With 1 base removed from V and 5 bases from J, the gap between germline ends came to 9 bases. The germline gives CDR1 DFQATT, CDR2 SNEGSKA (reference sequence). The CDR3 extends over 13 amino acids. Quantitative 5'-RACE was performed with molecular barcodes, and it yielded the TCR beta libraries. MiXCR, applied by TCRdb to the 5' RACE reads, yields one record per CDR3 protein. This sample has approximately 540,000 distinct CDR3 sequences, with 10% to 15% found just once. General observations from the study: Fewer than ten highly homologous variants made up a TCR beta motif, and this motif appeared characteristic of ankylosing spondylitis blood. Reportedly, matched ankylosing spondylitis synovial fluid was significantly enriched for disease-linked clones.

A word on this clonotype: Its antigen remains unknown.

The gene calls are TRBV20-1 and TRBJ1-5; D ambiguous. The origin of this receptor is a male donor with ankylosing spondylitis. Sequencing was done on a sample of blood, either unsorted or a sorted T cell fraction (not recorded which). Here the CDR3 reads CSARGDNDQPQHF. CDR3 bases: TGCAGTGCTAGAGGTGACAATGATCAGCCCCAGCATTTT.